Below are 22 T cell receptor beta chains sequenced from a single sample in a study of Graves' ophthalmopathy and Graves' hyperthyroidism. Investigators amplified TCR beta CDR3 regions from RNA transcripts. Investigators did first-round RT-PCR with HTBI primers, then second-round multiplex PCR. TCRdb re-derived calls from the multiplex PCR reads in MiXCR, one entry per CDR3 protein. The top ten hold 9% to 15% of the sample, which has under 400,000 distinct CDR3 sequences, about 17% seen once. Material: peripheral blood. These receptors were obtained from an adult man with Graves' ophthalmopathy.

There are many counts of this clonotype. CDR3 sequence: CASSLDPSGPGELFF. The CDR3 DNA follows: TGTGCCAGCAGCTTAGATCCTTCGGGGCCCGGGGAGCTGTTTTTT. The chain joins TRBV11-2 to TRBJ2-2; D possibly uses TRBD1 or TRBD2 (5 bases each). The V end lost 0 bases, the J end lost 6 bases, and 11 bases lay between the germline ends. The CDR3 has 15 residues. CDR1 SGHAT and CDR2 FQNNGV come from the germline V gene.

The rearrangement uses TRBV20-1 and TRBJ2-7; 9 positions match TRBD1. CDR1 and CDR2 from the germline V gene are DFQATT and SNEGSKA (reference sequence). J was trimmed by 2 bases and V by 6 bases; bases with no gene match: 14. The CDR3 totals 16 residues. As DNA, the CDR3 is TGCAGTGCCCAAAACGCGGGACAGGGAAGGACCTACGAGCAGTACTTC. It yields the protein CSAQNAGQGRTYEQYF.

There are many counts of this clonotype. V gene TRBV2 combines with J gene TRBJ1-3, with D unresolved. The CDR3 contains 13 residues. Trimming stripped 7 bases from V and 3 bases from J, with 10 bases between. Germline loops: CDR1 SNHLY, CDR2 FYNNEI. For the CDR3, the DNA is TGTGCCAGCAAAGCCAACCTTGGAAACACCATATATTTT. This sequence encodes CASKANLGNTIYF.

This clonotype was seen many times. This sequence joins TRBV2 and TRBJ1-6, with 10 bases identical to TRBD1. J lost 8 bases, V lost 11 bases, and 12 bases had no gene match. CDR1 and CDR2 (germline): SNHLY, FYNNEI. The CDR3 is made up of 15 amino acids. The CDR3 DNA reads as TGTGCCGGACAAACTACCGGGACAGGGGATTCACCCCTCCACTTT. Protein product: CAGQTTGTGDSPLHF.

This clonotype was counted between two and nine times. The gene calls are TRBV6-2 or TRBV6-3 and TRBJ1-5; D uncertain. The CDR3 extends over 12 amino acids. Trimming took off 7 bases at V and 4 bases at J, with 8 bases between the two ends. CDR1 is MNHEY, CDR2 SVGEGT, per germline. The CDR3 is CASTRVNQPQHF. Here the CDR3 DNA reads TGTGCCAGCACGCGGGTGAATCAGCCCCAGCATTTT.

Many counts were recorded for this clonotype. J is TRBJ1-1 and V is TRBV5-1, with a possible D match to TRBD1 (6 bases). From germline, CDR1 is SGHRS and CDR2 YFSETQ. Trimming removed 4 bases from V and 3 bases from J, with 19 bases in between. The CDR3 runs to 16 residues. CDR3 sequence: CASSPWRGGEDTEAFF. As DNA, the CDR3 is TGCGCCAGCAGCCCATGGCGCGGGGGCGAGGACACTGAAGCTTTCTTT.

The table lists this clonotype with many counts. The chain links TRBV6-1 to TRBJ1-5; tentative D call: TRBD1 (5 bases). Germline values: CDR1 MNHNS, CDR2 SASEGT. The V end was cut by 0 bases, the J end by 16 bases, with 13 bases between. CDR3 size: 12 residues. The DNA of the CDR3 is TGTGCCAGCAGTGAAGCAGACAGTCACAGACATTTT. Protein product: CASSEADSHRHF.

The sample holds many counts of this clonotype. The chain carries TRBV6-7 and TRBJ1-5, with TRBD1 as a possible D gene (6 bases). TRBV6-7 is sorted into the ORF group, with uncertain function. The CDR3 has 15 residues. V lost 7 bases and J 0 bases, leaving 13 bases between the germline ends. CDR3 nucleotides: TGTGCCAGCACCCAACGAGGGGGTAGCAATCAGCCCCAGCATTTT. It yields the protein CASTQRGGSNQPQHF.

This clonotype was detected many times. The V and J genes are TRBV5-1 and TRBJ2-7, with no clear D. CDR3 length: 13 amino acids. V was shortened by 2 bases and J by 0 bases, with 6 bases between the two germline ends. Germline V gene data show CDR1 as SGHRS and CDR2 as YFSETQ. CDR3 region: CASSFLVSYEQYF. The CDR3 DNA follows: TGCGCCAGCAGCTTTTTGGTCTCCTACGAGCAGTACTTC.

This clonotype has ten or more counts. The rearrangement joins TRBV18 to TRBJ2-7; D might be TRBD1 or TRBD2, each matching 5 bases. CDR1 KGHSH and CDR2 LQKENI come from the germline V gene. The CDR3 extends over 16 amino acids. Trimming stripped 3 bases from V and 3 bases from J, with 18 bases between. The CDR3 bases are TGTGCCAGCTCACCGGGCCGGGGCACAGCCGTCTACGAGCAGTACTTC. This sequence encodes CASSPGRGTAVYEQYF.

This clonotype was detected many times. The J gene is TRBJ2-5, the V gene TRBV20-1, with D possibly TRBD2 on 6 matching bases. The V and J ends lost 4 bases and 4 bases respectively, with 13 bases between them. This CDR3 has 13 residues. Germline V CDR1 and CDR2: DFQATT, SNEGSKA (reference sequence). The CDR3 DNA follows: TGCAGTGCTACTAGGGAGGTTCGAGAGACCCAGTACTTC. Amino acids: CSATREVRETQYF.

V usage is TRBV20-1 and J usage is TRBJ1-1; possible D gene TRBD1, 5 bases. CDR1 is DFQATT and CDR2 is SNEGSKA in the germline V gene (reference sequence). V lost 2 bases to trimming and J lost 6 bases, with 16 bases between them. The CDR3 has 14 amino acids. The CDR3 reads CSARSGGRGAEAFF. DNA of the CDR3: TGCAGTGCTAGATCCGGGGGTCGAGGGGCTGAAGCTTTCTTT.

This clonotype was detected many times. The gene calls are TRBV7-8 and TRBJ1-5, with 7 bases identical to TRBD1. This CDR3 has 19 residues. Germline values: CDR1 SGHVS, CDR2 FQNEAQ. V gave up 1 base and J gave up 0 bases; unmatched junction bases: 12. CDR3 bases: TGTGCCAGCAGCTTAGGAGGCAGGGGGTCGGAAAATAGCAATCAGCCCCAGCATTTT. It is translated as CASSLGGRGSENSNQPQHF.

This clonotype was detected only a few times. The chain uses TRBV6-1 and TRBJ2-7; 9 bases agree with TRBD1. J gave up 6 bases and V 10 bases, and 10 bases lay outside the gene matches. CDR1 MNHNS and CDR2 SASEGT come from the germline V gene. The CDR3 covers 13 residues. The CDR3 region has the DNA TGTGCCACCAGCCGGGACAGGGATGGCGAGCAGTACTTC. Residues: CATSRDRDGEQYF.

This clonotype was found many times. V gene TRBV19 combines with J gene TRBJ1-1, with 8 bases lining up with TRBD1. The J segment lost 1 base and the V segment lost 6 bases, leaving 7 bases of the junction unmatched. CDR1 is LNHDA and CDR2 is SQIVND in the germline V gene (reference sequence). The CDR3 spans 15 residues. This CDR3 is CASRPGQVANTEAFF. CDR3 in DNA: TGTGCCAGTAGACCGGGACAGGTAGCGAACACTGAAGCTTTCTTT.

This clonotype was counted many times. The V gene is TRBV6-5, the J gene TRBJ1-2; no clear D gene. V shed 4 bases and J shed 5 bases, with 8 bases lying between them. CDR1 and CDR2 (germline): MNHEY, SVGAGI. This CDR3 comprises 12 residues. In nucleotides, the CDR3 is TGTGCCAGCAGTTCCGAAACTTATGGCTACACCTTC. Translation gives CASSSETYGYTF.

This clonotype was seen ten or more times. This chain connects TRBV20-1 to TRBJ1-5, with TRBD1 identical over 9 bases. With 5 bases clipped from V and 4 bases from J, the junction kept 9 bases outside the gene matches. In germline, CDR1 is DFQATT, CDR2 SNEGSKA (reference sequence). This CDR3 contains 15 residues. The CDR3 protein is CSAQGDREENQPQHF. The CDR3 region has the DNA TGCAGTGCTCAGGGGGACAGGGAGGAGAATCAGCCCCAGCATTTT.

This rearrangement joins TRBV28 to TRBJ1-2; TRBD1 matches 8 bases. This CDR3 spans 14 amino acids. Germline values: CDR1 MDHEN, CDR2 SYDVKM. V trimming: 5 bases; J trimming: 2 bases; junction bases outside the gene matches: 4. CDR3 region: CASSDRTGNYGYTF. CDR3 DNA: TGTGCCAGCAGTGATCGGACAGGGAACTATGGCTACACCTTC.

Remarks on this clonotype: A much larger clone is a single base away; this may be a read error. The rearrangement links TRBV9 to TRBJ1-1, with 8 positions matching TRBD1. There are 12 residues in the CDR3. The J segment lost 6 bases and the V segment lost 7 bases, leaving 5 bases of the junction unmatched. The germline V gene has CDR1 SGDLS and CDR2 YYNGEE. CDR3 amino acids: CASGLTGAEAFF. DNA for the CDR3: TGTGCCAGCGGCTTGACAGGGGCTGAAGCTTTCTTT.

This clonotype was detected ten times or more. The rearrangement links TRBV2 to TRBJ2-7; D is possibly TRBD2 (5 bases). Germline CDR1 is SNHLY and CDR2 is FYNNEI. The CDR3 sequence is 14 residues long. Trimming took off 7 bases at V and 0 bases at J, with 13 bases between the two ends. CDR3: CASKGSGNSYEQYF. DNA of the CDR3: TGTGCCAGCAAAGGTTCGGGAAACTCCTACGAGCAGTACTTC. The variable domain in full, completed from reference TRBV2 and TRBJ2-7, reads EPEVTQTPSHQVTQMGQEVILRCVPISNHLYFYWYRQILGQKVEFLVSFYNNEISEKSEIFDDQFSVERPDGSNFTLKIRSTKLEDSAMYFCASKGSGNSYEQYFGPGTRLTVT.

There are many counts of this clonotype. The chain carries TRBV20-1 and TRBJ1-2; D may be TRBD1 (5 bases). V was shortened by 1 base and J by 8 bases, with 8 bases between the two germline ends. Germline V gives CDR1 DFQATT, CDR2 SNEGSKA (reference sequence). This CDR3 region has 11 residues. CDR3 sequence reads: CSARVGVGYTF. In nucleotides, the CDR3 is TGCAGTGCTAGAGTGGGGGTCGGCTACACCTTC.

The table lists this clonotype with many counts. The J gene is TRBJ1-2, the V gene TRBV19; D ambiguous. The germline V gene encodes CDR1 LNHDA and CDR2 SQIVND (reference sequence). The V and J ends lost 0 bases and 8 bases respectively, with 13 bases between them. The CDR3 sequence is 14 residues long. CDR3 sequence (DNA): TGTGCCAGTAGTATAGAAAGACGCGGAAGCGGCTACACCTTC. Encoded protein: CASSIERRGSGYTF.